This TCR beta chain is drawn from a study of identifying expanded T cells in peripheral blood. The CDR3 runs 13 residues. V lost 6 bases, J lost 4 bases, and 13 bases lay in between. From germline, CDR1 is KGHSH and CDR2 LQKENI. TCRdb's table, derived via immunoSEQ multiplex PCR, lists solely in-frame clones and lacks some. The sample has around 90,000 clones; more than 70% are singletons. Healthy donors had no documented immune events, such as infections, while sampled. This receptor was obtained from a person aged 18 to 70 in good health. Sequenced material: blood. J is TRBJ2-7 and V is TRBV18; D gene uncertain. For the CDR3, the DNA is TGTGCCAGCTCCCCTAGAGGAATTTACGAGCAGTACTTC. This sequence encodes CASSPRGIYEQYF.